One and the same sample provided the 7 T cell receptor beta chains below, sequenced in a study of CD8+ T cells in alopecia areata. Once RNA had been extracted, it was reverse transcribed into cDNA to act as the sequencing template. The data were produced by immunoSEQ multiplex PCR, yet TCRdb's version contains in-frame clones alone and is incomplete. The sample lists 150,000 to 200,000 clones, 50% to 60% occurring once. This material consisted of CD4+ T cells sorted from blood, taken at week 0. The receptors were sampled from a human donor with alopecia areata.

The genes are TRBV30 and TRBJ1-2, with 9 bases aligning to TRBD1. Per the germline V gene, CDR1 is GTSNPN and CDR2 is SVGIG (reference sequence). After removal of 2 bases from V and 8 bases from J, the junction contained 6 bases not matched to a gene. CDR3 length equals 13 residues. CDR3 residues: CAWSPGTGKGYTF. CDR3 in DNA: TGTGCCTGGAGTCCCGGGACAGGGAAGGGCTACACCTTC. The full variable domain, with the rest looked up from reference TRBV30 and TRBJ1-2, is SQTIHQWPATLVQPVGSPLSLECTVEGTSNPNLYWYRQAAGRGLQLLFYSVGIGQISSEVPQNLSASRPQDRQFILSSKKLLLSDSGFYLCAWSPGTGKGYTFGSGTRLTVV.

The rearrangement joins TRBV5-1 to TRBJ2-1, with D tentatively TRBD2 (6 bases). The CDR3 has 14 amino acids. V lost 7 bases, J lost 8 bases, and 19 bases lay in between. CDR1 and CDR2 (germline): SGHRS, YFSETQ. CDR3 protein: CASFWGGDRDEQFF. DNA of the CDR3: TGCGCCAGCTTTTGGGGCGGGGACCGCGATGAGCAGTTCTTC.

The table lists this clone with a few counts. The chain has TRBV27 and TRBJ1-2; perhaps TRBD1 as D (5 bases). Germline V gene sequence: CDR1 MNHEY, CDR2 SMNVEV (reference sequence). The CDR3 is made up of 13 amino acids. The V gene lost 2 bases and the J gene lost 7 bases, with 11 bases spanning the gap. CDR3 DNA: TGTGCCAGCAGTTTACTAGACGGGGCTGGCTACACCTTC. This translates into CASSLLDGAGYTF.

This clone was seen a few times. This rearrangement joins TRBV10-3 to TRBJ1-6; D may be TRBD1 (6 bases). Trimming removed 8 bases at V and 5 bases at J, with 10 bases between. The CDR3 consists of 13 residues. Germline assignment: CDR1 ENHRY and CDR2 SYGVKD. The CDR3: CAISKGDNSPLHF. The CDR3 coding sequence is TGTGCCATCTCGAAGGGGGATAATTCACCCCTCCACTTT.

This sequence joins TRBV5-1 and TRBJ1-2; D perhaps matches TRBD1 (5 bases). Trimming took off 0 bases at V and 8 bases at J, with 14 bases between the two ends. The CDR3 sequence is 14 residues long. Germline CDR1 and CDR2: SGHRS and YFSETQ. CDR3 region: CASSLVLGEYGYTF. The CDR3 nucleotides are TGCGCCAGCAGCTTGGTTTTGGGGGAGTACGGCTACACCTTC.

The J gene is TRBJ1-5, the V gene TRBV29-1; D gene unclear. The germline V and J ends were trimmed by 4 bases and 3 bases, with 10 bases remaining between them. The CDR3 covers 13 residues. Germline CDR1 reads SQVTM; CDR2 reads ANQGSEA. The CDR3 loop is CSVAKRANQPQHF. In nucleotides, the CDR3 is TGCAGCGTTGCCAAAAGGGCCAATCAGCCCCAGCATTTT.

The rearrangement uses TRBV30 and TRBJ1-5; weak D call: TRBD1 (5 bases). Germline loops: CDR1 GTSNPN, CDR2 SVGIG (reference sequence). The CDR3 totals 15 residues. Trimming removed 1 base at V and 4 bases at J, with 14 bases between. The CDR3 bases are TGTGCCTGGAGTGGCCCAGGGCTCGGAAATCAGCCCCAGCATTTT. It encodes CAWSGPGLGNQPQHF.